This TCR beta chain comes out of a study of control samples from healthy donors and cancer patients. Trimming took 3 bases from V and 0 from J, leaving 12 bases between them. CDR1 and CDR2 from the germline V gene are SGHDN and FVKESK. The CDR3 consists of 16 residues. Libraries were prepared by immunoSEQ multiplex PCR; TCRdb keeps only in-frame clonotypes and omits some of them. This table has roughly 130,000 clones, around 90% appearing once. The sequencing input was blood. The source of this sequence is a man between 18 and 29 years old in good health. J is TRBJ2-1 and V is TRBV14, with D maybe TRBD2 (5 bases). The CDR3 region is CASSHRADSSYNEQFF. As DNA, the CDR3 is TGTGCCAGCAGCCACCGAGCGGATAGCTCCTACAATGAGCAGTTCTTC.